Following are 20 T cell receptor beta chains from one sample sequenced in a study of T cell responses to AZD1222 COVID-19 vaccine. Here immunoSEQ multiplex PCR was the method, and the copy in TCRdb shows in-frame clones only, minus some. The sample has 150,000 or so clones, 85% to 95% seen once. The sequenced sample was peripheral blood, obtained on day 0 of AZD1222 vaccination. All receptors derive from an adult in good health.

V is TRBV30 and J is TRBJ1-3, with D unresolved. Trimming removed 2 bases from V and 4 bases from J, with 15 bases in between. CDR1 is GTSNPN, CDR2 SVGIG, per germline (reference sequence). The CDR3 spans 15 residues. CDR3 nucleotide sequence: TGTGCCTGGAGTCGGAATAAACAAGGGGGAAACACCATATATTTT. This sequence encodes CAWSRNKQGGNTIYF.

The chain links TRBV5-1 to TRBJ1-2; 11 bases are a match to TRBD1. This CDR3 comprises 16 residues. Germline V CDR1 and CDR2: SGHRS, YFSETQ. The J segment lost 4 bases and the V segment lost 4 bases, leaving 9 bases of the junction unmatched. The CDR3 nucleotides are TGCGCCAGCAGCCCTACCGGGACAGGGGGTACCTATGGCTACACCTTC. This translates into CASSPTGTGGTYGYTF.

This rearrangement joins TRBV5-1 to TRBJ2-1, with no clear D. Trimming left V 4 bases short and J 8 bases short, with 22 bases between. The CDR3 runs to 16 residues. The germline CDR1 and CDR2 sequences are SGHRS and YFSETQ. The CDR3 sequence: CASSDAAGLWNDEQFF. The CDR3 DNA reads TGCGCCAGCAGCGACGCCGCCGGTCTATGGAACGATGAGCAGTTCTTC.

The V and J genes are TRBV11-2 and TRBJ1-6; D is undetermined. Germline lookup yields CDR1 SGHAT and CDR2 FQNNGV. This CDR3 comprises 13 residues. The V end lost 1 base, the J end lost 5 bases, and 3 bases lay between the germline ends. The CDR3 DNA follows: TGTGCCAGCAGCTTAGTCAATAATTCACCCCTCCACTTT. This sequence encodes CASSLVNNSPLHF.

The V call is TRBV4-1, the J call TRBJ2-7; 9 positions match TRBD2. Per the germline V gene, CDR1 is MGHRA and CDR2 is YSYEKL. The trim removed 0 bases at V and 4 bases at J, leaving 7 bases unmatched. This CDR3 spans 16 amino acids. This chain's CDR3 is CASSQEPLAGSYEQYF. CDR3 in DNA: TGCGCCAGCAGCCAAGAACCCCTAGCGGGGTCGTACGAGCAGTACTTC.

The chain joins TRBV28 to TRBJ2-7; D is perhaps TRBD2 (6 bases). The CDR3 has 15 residues. The V end was cut by 7 bases, the J end by 4 bases, with 20 bases between. The germline V gene encodes CDR1 MDHEN and CDR2 SYDVKM. CDR3 sequence reads: CASMEGRPRGYEQYF. CDR3 coding DNA: TGTGCCAGCATGGAGGGACGCCCGAGGGGTTACGAGCAGTACTTC.

The rearrangement links TRBV29-1 to TRBJ1-1; 10 bases fit TRBD1. This CDR3 spans 13 amino acids. Germline V gene lookup returns CDR1 SQVTM and CDR2 ANQGSEA. V trimming: 7 bases; J trimming: 5 bases; junction bases outside the gene matches: 7. The CDR3, as DNA: TGCAGCGCACGACAGGGGGCACAGACTGAAGCTTTCTTT. Translating gives CSARQGAQTEAFF.

V and J are TRBV2 and TRBJ2-7, with a weak D call TRBD1 (6 bases). With 9 bases removed from V and 5 bases from J, the gap between germline ends came to 14 bases. The CDR3 consists of 12 residues. Germline V CDR1 and CDR2: SNHLY, FYNNEI. In DNA form, the CDR3 reads TGTGCCAGGGGAAGGGGGAACAACGAGCAGTACTTC. Translated, it gives CARGRGNNEQYF.

The genes are TRBV24-1 and TRBJ1-2; a weak D match, TRBD1 (5 bases). The CDR3 has 17 residues. Germline V gives CDR1 KGHDR, CDR2 SFDVKD. Trimming cost V 3 bases and J 0 bases, with 16 bases left between them. Here the CDR3 DNA reads TGTGCCACCAGTGATAATCCGGGACGGGCCCCTAACTATGGCTACACCTTC. Amino acids: CATSDNPGRAPNYGYTF.

The rearrangement joins TRBV2 to TRBJ1-1; D is possibly TRBD1 (6 bases). Germline values: CDR1 SNHLY, CDR2 FYNNEI. The CDR3 is 13 residues long. V dropped 6 bases and J dropped 5 bases, with 13 bases sitting between them. CDR3 bases: TGTGCCAGCAGAGAGGGGGTAGGGACTGAAGCTTTCTTT. Encoded protein: CASREGVGTEAFF.

The chain carries TRBV5-1 and TRBJ2-3; D unresolved. Germline V gives CDR1 SGHRS, CDR2 YFSETQ. This CDR3 region has 13 residues. With 6 bases removed from V and 3 bases from J, the gap between germline ends came to 11 bases. Here the CDR3 DNA reads TGCGCCAGCAAGCTGGGTAGAACAGATACGCAGTATTTT. It is translated as CASKLGRTDTQYF.

This chain connects TRBV2 to TRBJ1-2; D is uncertain. Trimming removed 4 bases from V and 5 bases from J, with 11 bases in between. CDR1 and CDR2 (germline): SNHLY, FYNNEI. CDR3 size: 13 residues. CDR3 loop: CASSVAAGYGYTF. CDR3 nucleotides: TGTGCCAGCAGTGTTGCCGCCGGGTATGGCTACACCTTC.

Regarding this clone: At one of its ends the junction is not consistent with the germline gene, which may arise from a read error. The chain uses TRBV7-7 and TRBJ2-2; no reliable D call. The CDR3 spans 12 residues. The germline V gene encodes CDR1 SSHAT and CDR2 FNYEAQ (reference sequence). CDR3 in amino acids: CASSLEAGELFF. The CDR3 DNA sequence: TGTGCTAGCAGCTTAGAGGCCGGGGAGCTGTTTTTT.

The chain carries TRBV10-3 and TRBJ2-1; TRBD1 is a possible D gene (6 bases). V was cut by 5 bases and J by 7 bases, with 12 bases left in between. Germline V lookup: CDR1 ENHRY, CDR2 SYGVKD. The CDR3 extends over 13 amino acids. The CDR3 is CAISPIQGNEQFF. In DNA, the CDR3 is TGTGCCATCAGTCCTATACAGGGAAATGAGCAGTTCTTC.

The gene calls are TRBV27 and TRBJ2-7; D possibly corresponds to TRBD1 (6 bases). Germline-derived CDR1 and CDR2 are MNHEY and SMNVEV (reference sequence). Trimming took off 10 bases at V and 0 bases at J, with 22 bases between the two ends. The CDR3 consists of 16 residues. CDR3 nucleotide sequence: TGTGCCACCCCTAACAAGACAGGCGCCTTCTCCTACGAGCAGTACTTC. Protein: CATPNKTGAFSYEQYF.

This chain connects TRBV23-1 to TRBJ1-2, with D possibly being TRBD1 (5 bases). TRBV23-1 is an open reading frame, and its role is uncertain. CDR3 length: 15 residues. The V end was cut by 4 bases, the J end by 8 bases, with 20 bases between. The CDR3 spells CASSPENTRQPGYTF. The CDR3 DNA reads as TGCGCCAGCAGTCCAGAGAATACTCGACAGCCCGGCTACACCTTC.

This chain links TRBV6-5 with TRBJ1-2; unclear D gene. Trimming took off 2 bases at V and 8 bases at J, with 12 bases between the two ends. This CDR3 region has 13 residues. The germline V gene encodes CDR1 MNHEY and CDR2 SVGAGI. The DNA for the CDR3 is TGTGCCAGCAGTTACGTCAGGTCGTGGGGCTACACCTTC. This sequence encodes CASSYVRSWGYTF.

This chain joins TRBV5-1 and TRBJ1-4; possible D gene TRBD1, 5 bases. This CDR3 is built from 12 residues. Trimming left V 0 bases short and J 11 bases short, with 8 bases between. Germline V CDR1 and CDR2: SGHRS, YFSETQ. DNA of the CDR3: TGCGCCAGCAGCTTGGTTGCAGGGAAACTGTTTTTT. Its translation: CASSLVAGKLFF.

The chain uses TRBV28 and TRBJ2-3; the match to TRBD2 covers 8 bases. CDR1 is MDHEN, CDR2 SYDVKM, per germline. The junction had 2 bases not matched to a gene; V was cut back by 1 base and J by 2 bases. CDR3 length equals 15 residues. The CDR3 is CASSLSGRATDTQYF. DNA of the CDR3: TGTGCCAGCAGTTTATCCGGGAGGGCCACAGATACGCAGTATTTT.

J is TRBJ1-2 and V is TRBV28; D is perhaps TRBD1 (6 bases). Germline V gene lookup returns CDR1 MDHEN and CDR2 SYDVKM. V was shortened by 7 bases and J by 4 bases, with 13 bases between the two germline ends. The CDR3 has 13 amino acids. The CDR3 protein is CASTGAPSYGYTF. The CDR3 DNA reads as TGTGCCAGCACAGGGGCCCCCTCCTATGGCTACACCTTC.